This T cell receptor beta chain emerged from a study of blood T cell repertoires in COVID-19. CDR3 length: 14 amino acids. The germline V gene has CDR1 MDHEN and CDR2 SYDVKM. Between the trimmed V and J ends, which lost 6 bases and 4 bases, there was a span of 16 bases. Assay: immunoSEQ multiplex PCR; the TCRdb copy retains only in-frame clones and omits some. The data show roughly 210,000 clones, about nine tenths seen once. The sequencing sample was made of PBMCs or T cells enriched from blood (not recorded which). V is TRBV28 and J is TRBJ2-7; D remains ambiguous. The clonotype was recovered from a man younger than 40 in a cohort exposed to, infected with or recovered from COVID-19 (not recorded which). CDR3 sequence reads: CASRSTGDGYEQYF. For the CDR3, the DNA is TGTGCCAGCAGGTCGACTGGCGACGGTTACGAGCAGTACTTC.